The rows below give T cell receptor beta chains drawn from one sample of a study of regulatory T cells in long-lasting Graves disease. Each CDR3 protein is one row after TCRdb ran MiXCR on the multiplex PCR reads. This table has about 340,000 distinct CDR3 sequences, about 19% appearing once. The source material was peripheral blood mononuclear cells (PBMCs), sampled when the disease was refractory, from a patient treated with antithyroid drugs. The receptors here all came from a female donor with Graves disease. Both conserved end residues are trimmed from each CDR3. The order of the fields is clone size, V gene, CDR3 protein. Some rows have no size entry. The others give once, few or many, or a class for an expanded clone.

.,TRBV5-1,ASSTYRDGLRNTIY
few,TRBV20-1,SANGRNRYEQY
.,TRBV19,ASTTAGTGARPLGEQY
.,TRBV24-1,ATSDFKNNYGYT
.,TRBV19,ASSNGIARGRETQY
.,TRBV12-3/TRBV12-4,ASTSGVLGEQY
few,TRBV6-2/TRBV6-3,ASSYSKSSPLH
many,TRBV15,ATSRATGEQY
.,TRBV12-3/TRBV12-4,ASRRTGGPYEQY
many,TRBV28,AIRQGGYEQY
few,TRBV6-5,ASSYSRATGELF
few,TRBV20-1,SASGTGGEGYT
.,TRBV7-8,ASSLNSGTFYGYT
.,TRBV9,ASGSSGTRLPGANVLT
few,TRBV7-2,ASRFRGNTGELF
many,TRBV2,ASRDGHTSISNTEAF
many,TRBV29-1,SVNTLGGTAGYEQY
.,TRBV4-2,ASSQGPSGGYVDNEQF
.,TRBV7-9,ASSLPGAYEQY